These 14 T cell receptor beta chains were all obtained from the same sample, sequenced in a study of blood T cell repertoires in COVID-19. Profiled with immunoSEQ multiplex PCR; TCRdb holds only in-frame clones, not every one. This sample has around 100,000 clones, with more than 80% found just once. Input material: peripheral blood. The receptor source for this set is a woman in her sixties or seventies with acute or convalescent COVID-19.

V gene TRBV2 combines with J gene TRBJ1-2, with a possible D match to TRBD1 (6 bases). Germline-derived CDR1 and CDR2 are SNHLY and FYNNEI. Trimming pared 4 bases from V and 8 bases from J, leaving 20 bases between. The CDR3 sequence is 15 residues long. This CDR3 is CASSVTRDTRLGYTF. CDR3 DNA sequence: TGTGCCAGCAGTGTAACCCGGGACACGCGTTTGGGCTACACCTTC. Complete variable domain (other parts from reference TRBV2 and TRBJ1-2): EPEVTQTPSHQVTQMGQEVILRCVPISNHLYFYWYRQILGQKVEFLVSFYNNEISEKSEIFDDQFSVERPDGSNFTLKIRSTKLEDSAMYFCASSVTRDTRLGYTFGSGTRLTVV.

This chain links TRBV11-3 with TRBJ1-1; no firm D call. The CDR3 has 15 residues. Trimming removed 5 bases from V and 5 bases from J, with 18 bases in between. Germline CDR1 and CDR2: SGHNT and YENEEA. The DNA of the CDR3 is TGTGCCAGCAGCCCGGCCCTAGGATCGAGGACTGAAGCTTTCTTT. Protein: CASSPALGSRTEAFF.

This clone came up once. The genes are TRBV6-5 and TRBJ1-1, with a possible D match to TRBD1 (6 bases). In germline, CDR1 is MNHEY, CDR2 SVGAGI. V was trimmed by 6 bases and J by 6 bases, leaving 17 bases between them. The CDR3 length is 14 residues. CDR3 sequence: CASRLTGVNAEAFF. The CDR3 bases are TGTGCCAGCAGGCTGACAGGAGTAAACGCTGAAGCTTTCTTT.

This clone was observed once. CDR3 sequence (DNA): TGTGCCAGCAGTTTCCCAGGGGGACTCTACGAGCAGTACTTC. It codes for CASSFPGGLYEQYF. The J gene is TRBJ2-7, the V gene TRBV28; possible D gene TRBD1, 7 bases. This CDR3 is built from 14 residues. Trimming removed 3 bases from V and 3 bases from J, with 12 bases in between. Germline V lookup: CDR1 MDHEN, CDR2 SYDVKM. Supplemented by reference TRBV28 and TRBJ2-7, the full variable domain reads DVKVTQSSRYLVKRTGEKVFLECVQDMDHENMFWYRQDPGLGLRLIYFSYDVKMKEKGDIPEGYSVSREKKERFSLILESASTNQTSMYLCASSFPGGLYEQYFGPGTRLTVT.

The rearrangement links TRBV5-1 to TRBJ2-3; 8 bases line up with TRBD2. This CDR3 has 14 amino acids. V trimming: 5 bases; J trimming: 2 bases; junction bases outside the gene matches: 4. CDR1 is SGHRS, CDR2 YFSETQ, per germline. CDR3 residues: CASRAGVTTDTQYF. CDR3 sequence (DNA): TGCGCCAGCAGAGCGGGAGTCACCACAGATACGCAGTATTTT.

This clone is a singleton in its sample. The V call is TRBV11-2, the J call TRBJ2-1; 9 nucleotides line up with TRBD2. CDR1 is SGHAT and CDR2 is FQNNGV in the germline V gene. This CDR3 region has 16 residues. V lost 2 bases and J lost 5; bases outside the gene matches: 7. The DNA of the CDR3 is TGTGCCAGCAGCTTATCCGGACTAGCGATGAACAATGAGCAGTTCTTC. Its translation is CASSLSGLAMNNEQFF.

V is TRBV6-5 and J is TRBJ1-1, with D perhaps matching TRBD1 (6 bases). The CDR3 runs 13 residues. Trimming removed 5 bases at V and 3 bases at J, with 10 bases between. Germline V gene lookup returns CDR1 MNHEY and CDR2 SVGAGI. In DNA, the CDR3 is TGTGCCAGCAGTCAGGGGCGGGACACTGAAGCTTTCTTT. Translating gives CASSQGRDTEAFF.

The rearrangement uses TRBV9 and TRBJ2-2; 10 positions agree with TRBD2. V lost 4 bases to trimming and J lost 4 bases; unmatched junction nucleotides: 10. Per germline, CDR1 SGDLS and CDR2 YYNGEE. The CDR3 loop spans 17 amino acids. Written as DNA, the CDR3 is TGTGCCAGCAGCTGGCCGAGCGGGAGGGGTGTCACCGGGGAGCTGTTTTTT. Protein product: CASSWPSGRGVTGELFF.

The rearrangement joins TRBV28 to TRBJ2-2, with D perhaps matching TRBD2 (6 bases). CDR1 is MDHEN, CDR2 SYDVKM, per germline. The CDR3 contains 15 residues. The ends were cut back, 3 bases at V and 0 bases at J, with 8 bases in the middle. The CDR3 region is CASSLPGANTGELFF. As DNA, the CDR3 is TGTGCCAGCAGTTTGCCGGGAGCGAACACCGGGGAGCTGTTTTTT.

This chain joins TRBV4-1 and TRBJ1-4; D possibly corresponds to TRBD1 (6 bases). Looked up from germline, CDR1 is MGHRA and CDR2 is YSYEKL. This CDR3 contains 16 residues. V lost 0 bases to trimming and J lost 7 bases, with 15 bases between them. The CDR3 nucleotides read TGCGCCAGCAGCCAAGATCCTAACAGGGCGGGTGAAAAACTGTTTTTT. Translating it yields CASSQDPNRAGEKLFF.

This clone was picked up a small number of times. The genes are TRBV11-2 and TRBJ1-1; D remains ambiguous. In germline, CDR1 is SGHAT, CDR2 FQNNGV. V shed 3 bases and J shed 6 bases, with 14 bases lying between them. This CDR3 has 14 amino acids. The DNA for the CDR3 is TGTGCCAGCAGCTTCACGCGAACAGATTCTGAAGCTTTCTTT. It specifies CASSFTRTDSEAFF.

The rearrangement joins TRBV27 to TRBJ2-1, with 9 bases lining up with TRBD1. V gave up 5 bases and J gave up 5 bases; unmatched junction bases: 10. The germline V gene encodes CDR1 MNHEY and CDR2 SMNVEV (reference sequence). This CDR3 spans 16 amino acids. CDR3 nucleotides: TGTGCCAGCAGTCCTGCTTACGACAGGGGGAACAATGAGCAGTTCTTC. Protein product: CASSPAYDRGNNEQFF.

Only one count was recorded for this clone. The V call is TRBV27, the J call TRBJ2-6; 9 bases agree with TRBD1. The CDR3 sequence is 18 residues long. CDR1 is MNHEY and CDR2 is SMNVEV in the germline V gene (reference sequence). Losses at the gene ends were 1 base for V and 1 base for J; bases not matched to a gene: 5. CDR3 loop: CASSLFGTGRSGANVLTF. The CDR3 coding sequence is TGTGCCAGCAGTTTATTCGGGACAGGGAGGTCTGGGGCCAACGTCCTGACTTTC.

J is TRBJ1-2 and V is TRBV25-1, with D hard to call. V was shortened by 0 bases and J by 8 bases, with 10 bases between the two germline ends. Germline loops: CDR1 MGHDK, CDR2 SYGVNS. The CDR3 loop spans 13 amino acids. CDR3 loop: CASSEYFGSGYTF. CDR3 DNA: TGTGCCAGCAGTGAATATTTCGGGAGCGGCTACACCTTC.